This T cell receptor beta chain was observed in a study of cytomegalovirus exposure and HLA in healthy donors. There are 15 residues in the CDR3. Unmatched junction bases numbered 3, after V lost 2 bases and J lost 3 bases. Germline CDR1 SNHLY, CDR2 FYNNEI. PCR primers comprised 60 Vbeta and 13 Jbeta primers. TCRdb's copy holds only in-frame clones and misses some; the assay was immunoSEQ multiplex PCR. The sample gives roughly 100,000 clones, around 77% of which show up once; approximately 8.6% is in the top ten. Source material: PBMCs. The chain joins TRBV2 to TRBJ1-2, with TRBD1 identical over 10 bases. The receptor comes from a woman aged 40 to 49 in good health and CMV-seropositive. CDR3 region: CASSEIGTGDYGYTF. The CDR3 nucleotides are TGTGCCAGCAGTGAAATTGGGACAGGGGACTATGGCTACACCTTC.